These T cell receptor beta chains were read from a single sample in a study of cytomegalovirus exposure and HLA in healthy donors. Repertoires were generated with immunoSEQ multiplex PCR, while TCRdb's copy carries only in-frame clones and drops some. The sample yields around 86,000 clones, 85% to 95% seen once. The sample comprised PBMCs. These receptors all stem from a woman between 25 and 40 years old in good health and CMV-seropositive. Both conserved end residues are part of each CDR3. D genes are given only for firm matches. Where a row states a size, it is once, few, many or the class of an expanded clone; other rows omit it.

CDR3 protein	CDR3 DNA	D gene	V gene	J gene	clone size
CSVDWGEETQYF	TGCAGCGTTGACTGGGGAGAAGAGACCCAGTACTTC	NA	TRBV29-1	TRBJ2-5	NA
CASSLVGWRGTDTQYF	TGTGCCAGCAGCTTAGTAGGTTGGAGGGGTACAGATACGCAGTATTTT	NA	TRBV7-8	TRBJ2-3	NA
CASSRGAMNTEAFF	TGTGCCAGCAGCAGAGGAGCCATGAACACTGAAGCTTTCTTT	NA	TRBV4-2	TRBJ1-1	NA
CASSLRRTGGTYNEQFF	TGTGCCAGTAGCCTCAGACGGACAGGGGGTACCTACAATGAGCAGTTCTTC	TRBD1	TRBV19	TRBJ2-1	NA
CASSLSDRGRIQNIQYF	TGTGCCAGTAGTCTCTCCGACAGGGGGCGAATTCAAAACATTCAGTACTTC	TRBD1	TRBV19	TRBJ2-4	NA
CASSLSPGPDSLYGYTF	TGTGCCAGCAGCTTAAGCCCCGGCCCCGACAGCCTCTATGGCTACACCTTC	NA	TRBV13	TRBJ1-2	NA
CATRTSGSRWGRYEQYF	TGTGCCACCCGGACTAGCGGGAGTAGGTGGGGACGGTACGAGCAGTACTTC	TRBD2	TRBV28	TRBJ2-7	once
CASSSTGPSAKQFF	TGTGCCAGCAGCTCAACAGGTCCCTCCGCTAAGCAGTTCTTC	NA	TRBV7-2	TRBJ2-1	NA
CASSSSGEAYTQYF	TGTGCCAGCAGCTCTAGCGGGGAAGCCTATACGCAGTATTTT	TRBD2	TRBV7-9	TRBJ2-3	NA
CASNAAPGLAGAVYTGELFF	TGTGCCAGCAACGCCGCTCCGGGACTAGCGGGAGCAGTGTACACCGGGGAGCTGTTTTTT	TRBD2	TRBV9	TRBJ2-2	NA
CASSVDLTSGSYNEQFF	TGTGCCAGCAGCGTAGACCTGACTAGCGGATCCTACAATGAGCAGTTCTTC	TRBD2	TRBV5-4	TRBJ2-1	NA
CASSLSTGYEQYF	TGTGCCAGCAGCTTGTCTACAGGGTACGAGCAGTACTTC	NA	TRBV11-2	TRBJ2-7	NA
CAISDDSPSEHLYNEQFF	TGTGCCATCAGTGATGATAGCCCAAGCGAACACCTCTACAATGAGCAGTTCTTC	NA	TRBV10-3	TRBJ2-1	NA
CASSGPGQASGNTIYF	TGTGCCAGCAGTGGCCCGGGACAGGCCTCTGGAAACACCATATATTTT	TRBD1	TRBV2	TRBJ1-3	NA
CASSLHRRGGDTQYF	TGCGCCAGCAGCCTACACCGGCGGGGGGGAGATACGCAGTATTTT	TRBD2	TRBV10-2	TRBJ2-3	NA
CASSTPGLANTGELFF	TGTGCCAGTAGTACCCCGGGACTAGCGAACACCGGGGAGCTGTTTTTT	TRBD2	TRBV19	TRBJ2-2	NA
CASNREIPAEQYF	TGTGCCAGCAACCGGGAGATACCTGCCGAGCAGTACTTC	NA	TRBV6-1	TRBJ2-7	NA